This T cell receptor (beta chain) was sequenced in a study of vaccination and CD4 T cells after COVID-19. Study summary: Cells were stimulated with overlapping spike peptides from SARS-CoV-2, HCoV-NL63, HCoV-OC43 and HCoV-229E.

Scientists ran DNA taken from cultured CD4+ T cells through the Oncomine TCR Beta short-read assay for sequencing. In TCRdb, the PCR reads were re-called with MiXCR into one record per CDR3 protein. Among some 21,000 distinct CDR3 sequences, 45% to 50% were seen once, and the ten largest hold about 8.4%. Study-wide points: Reactive clonotype counts went from median about 21 after infection to a few dozen after vaccination, nonsignificantly.

This clonotype was seen a few times. Its antigen is not identified. Treatment noted: roughly ten-day PBMC culture with coronavirus spike peptide pools or control peptides (ViraFEST assay). Once peptide pools had expanded antigen-specific T cells, ViraFEST sequenced TCRs. Trimming took off 5 bases at V and 0 bases at J, with 7 bases between the two ends. The CDR3 has 13 amino acids. Per germline, CDR1 SGHTA and CDR2 FQGTGA. What was sequenced was CD4+ T cells from blood, cultured in vitro. This sequence joins TRBV7-3 and TRBJ2-5; D is unresolved. This sequence was found in a human donor who had recovered from COVID-19. The CDR3 reads CASSRAYQETQYF. CDR3 nucleotide sequence: TGTGCCAGCAGCCGGGCGTACCAAGAGACCCAGTACTTC.